This TCR beta chain was obtained from a study of PD-L1 blockade in urothelial cancer. Study at large: About 90% of the 29 patients comprised males who had bladder-origin urothelial cancer. After treatment start, blood was analyzed at 3 weeks (second dose) and at 6 weeks.

The assay was immunoSEQ multiplex PCR, and TCRdb's table has in-frame clones only and misses some. This table has tens of thousands of clones, 80% to 90% appearing once. Trimming pared 5 bases from V and 0 bases from J, leaving 11 bases between. Germline assignment: CDR1 SNHLY and CDR2 FYNNEI. The CDR3 is made up of 14 amino acids. Time point in this sample: pretreatment peripheral blood. Patient sample counts ranged from 1 to 8, pretreatment and on-treatment. This receptor was taken from a man between 65 and 85 years old with urothelial cancer. The chain couples TRBV2 to TRBJ2-7, with D possibly TRBD1 on 7 matching bases. Specimen: PBMCs, collected around atezolizumab (anti-PD-L1) treatment. The CDR3 sequence is CASSSGGNSYEQYF. CDR3 sequence (DNA): TGTGCCAGCAGTTCAGGGGGGAACTCCTACGAGCAGTACTTC.